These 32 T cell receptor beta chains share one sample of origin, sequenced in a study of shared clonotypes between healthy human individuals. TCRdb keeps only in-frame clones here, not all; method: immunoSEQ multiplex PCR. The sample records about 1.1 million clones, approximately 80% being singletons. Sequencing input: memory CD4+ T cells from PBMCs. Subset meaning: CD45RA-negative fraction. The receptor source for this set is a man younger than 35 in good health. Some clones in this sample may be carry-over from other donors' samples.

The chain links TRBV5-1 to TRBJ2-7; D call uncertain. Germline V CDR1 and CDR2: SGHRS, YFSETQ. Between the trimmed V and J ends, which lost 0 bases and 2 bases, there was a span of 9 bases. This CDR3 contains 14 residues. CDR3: CASSLEVVPYEQYF. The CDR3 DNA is TGCGCCAGCAGCTTGGAGGTCGTGCCCTACGAGCAGTACTTC.

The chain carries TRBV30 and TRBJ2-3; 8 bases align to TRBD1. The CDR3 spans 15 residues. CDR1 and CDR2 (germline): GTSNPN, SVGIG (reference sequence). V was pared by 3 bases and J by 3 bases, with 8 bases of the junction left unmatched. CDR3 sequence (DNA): TGTGCCTGGAGCGACGGACAGGGATGGACAGATACGCAGTATTTT. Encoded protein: CAWSDGQGWTDTQYF. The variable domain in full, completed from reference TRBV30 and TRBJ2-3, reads SQTIHQWPATLVQPVGSPLSLECTVEGTSNPNLYWYRQAAGRGLQLLFYSVGIGQISSEVPQNLSASRPQDRQFILSSKKLLLSDSGFYLCAWSDGQGWTDTQYFGPGTRLTVL.

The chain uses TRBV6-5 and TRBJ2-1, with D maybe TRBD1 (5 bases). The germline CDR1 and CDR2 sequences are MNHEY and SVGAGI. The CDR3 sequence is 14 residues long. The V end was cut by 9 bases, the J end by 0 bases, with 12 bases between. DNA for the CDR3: TGTGCCAGTAGACGACAGCGCTCCTACAATGAGCAGTTCTTC. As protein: CASRRQRSYNEQFF.

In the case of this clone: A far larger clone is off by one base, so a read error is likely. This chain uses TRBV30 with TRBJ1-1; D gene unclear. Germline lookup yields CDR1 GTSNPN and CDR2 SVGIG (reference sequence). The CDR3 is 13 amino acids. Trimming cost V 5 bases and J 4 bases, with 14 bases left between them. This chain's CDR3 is CAWDWNMSTEAFF. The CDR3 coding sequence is TGTGCCTGGGACTGGAACATGAGCACTGAAGCTTTCTTT. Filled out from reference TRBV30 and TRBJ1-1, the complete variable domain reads SQTIHQWPATLVQPVGSPLSLECTVEGTSNPNLYWYRQAAGRGLQLLFYSVGIGQISSEVPQNLSASRPQDRQFILSSKKLLLSDSGFYLCAWDWNMSTEAFFGQGTRLTVV.

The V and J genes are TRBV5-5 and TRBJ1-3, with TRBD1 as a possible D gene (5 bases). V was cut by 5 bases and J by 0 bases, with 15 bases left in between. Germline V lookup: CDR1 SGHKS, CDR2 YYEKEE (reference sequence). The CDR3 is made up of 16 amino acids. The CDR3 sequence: CASRGGDRYSGNTIYF. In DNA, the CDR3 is TGTGCCAGCAGGGGAGGGGACCGATACTCTGGAAACACCATATATTTT.

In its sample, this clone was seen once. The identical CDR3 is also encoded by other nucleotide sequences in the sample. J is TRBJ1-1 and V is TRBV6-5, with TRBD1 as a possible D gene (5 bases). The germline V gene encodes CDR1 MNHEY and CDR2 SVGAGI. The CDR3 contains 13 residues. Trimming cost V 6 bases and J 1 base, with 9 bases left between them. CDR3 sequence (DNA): TGTGCCAGCAGAAGGGGTGGGAACACTGAAGCTTTCTTT. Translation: CASRRGGNTEAFF.

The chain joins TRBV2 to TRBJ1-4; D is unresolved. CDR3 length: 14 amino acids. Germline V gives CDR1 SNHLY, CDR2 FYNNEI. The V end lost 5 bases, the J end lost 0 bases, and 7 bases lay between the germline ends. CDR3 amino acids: CASSHRSTNEKLFF. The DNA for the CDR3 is TGTGCCAGCAGTCACAGATCAACTAATGAAAAACTGTTTTTT.

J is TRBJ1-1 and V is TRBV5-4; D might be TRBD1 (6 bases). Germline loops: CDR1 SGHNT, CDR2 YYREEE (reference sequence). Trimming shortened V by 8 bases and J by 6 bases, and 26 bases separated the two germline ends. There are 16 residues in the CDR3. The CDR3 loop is CASSLGQGHGYAEAFF. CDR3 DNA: TGTGCCAGTTCTCTCGGGCAGGGACACGGGTATGCTGAAGCTTTCTTT.

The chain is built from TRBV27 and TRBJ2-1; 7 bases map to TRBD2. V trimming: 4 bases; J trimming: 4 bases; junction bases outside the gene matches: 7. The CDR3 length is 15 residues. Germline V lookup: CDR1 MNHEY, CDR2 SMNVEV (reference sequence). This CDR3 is CASSSPTSRYNEQFF. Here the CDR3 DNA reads TGTGCCAGCAGTTCTCCGACTAGCAGATACAATGAGCAGTTCTTC.

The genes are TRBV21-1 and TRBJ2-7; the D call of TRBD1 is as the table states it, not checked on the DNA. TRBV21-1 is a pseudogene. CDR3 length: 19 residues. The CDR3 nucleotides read TGTGCCAGCAGGAGGACAGGGGATTTAGCGGGATGCGGGCAAAACGAGCAGTACTTC. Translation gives CASRRTGDLAGCGQNEQYF.

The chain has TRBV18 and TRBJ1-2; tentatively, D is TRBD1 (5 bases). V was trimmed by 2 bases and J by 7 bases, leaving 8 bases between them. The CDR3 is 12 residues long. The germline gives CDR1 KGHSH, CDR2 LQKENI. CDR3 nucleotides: TGTGCCAGCTCACCAAAAGGGACTGGCTACACCTTC. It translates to CASSPKGTGYTF.

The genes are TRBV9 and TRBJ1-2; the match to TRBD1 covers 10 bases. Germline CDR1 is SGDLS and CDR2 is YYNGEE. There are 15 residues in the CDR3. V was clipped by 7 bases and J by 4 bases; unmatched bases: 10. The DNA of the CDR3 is TGTGCCAGCCAGACAGGGGGCGCGGGGTCCTATGGCTACACCTTC. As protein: CASQTGGAGSYGYTF.

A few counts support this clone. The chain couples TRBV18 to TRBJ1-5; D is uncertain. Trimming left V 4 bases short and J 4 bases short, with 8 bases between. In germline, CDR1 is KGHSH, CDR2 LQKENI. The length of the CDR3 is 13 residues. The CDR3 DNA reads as TGTGCCAGCTCACTCGGGGTTAATCAGCCCCAGCATTTT. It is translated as CASSLGVNQPQHF.

The CDR3 loop reads CASSPNRRTGGEQFF. CDR3 coding DNA: TGTGCCAGCAGCCCAAATCGGCGTACGGGGGGTGAGCAGTTCTTC. V usage is TRBV14 and J usage is TRBJ2-1; 7 bases fit TRBD2. The CDR3 extends over 15 amino acids. J lost 9 bases, V lost 4 bases, and 12 bases had no gene match. The germline gives CDR1 SGHDN, CDR2 FVKESK.

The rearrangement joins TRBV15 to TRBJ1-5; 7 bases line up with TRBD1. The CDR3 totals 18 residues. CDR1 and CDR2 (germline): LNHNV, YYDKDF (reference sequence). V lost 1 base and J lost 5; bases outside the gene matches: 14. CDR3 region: CATSRGGRGMMLDQPQHF. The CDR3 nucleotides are TGTGCCACCAGCAGAGGGGGCAGGGGGATGATGTTGGATCAGCCCCAGCATTTT.

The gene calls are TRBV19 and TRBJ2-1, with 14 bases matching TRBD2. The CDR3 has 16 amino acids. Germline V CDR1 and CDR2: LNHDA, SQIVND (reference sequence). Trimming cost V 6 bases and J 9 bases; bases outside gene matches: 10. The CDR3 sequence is CASRSTGTSGRGEQFF. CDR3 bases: TGTGCCAGTAGATCGACCGGGACTAGCGGGAGAGGTGAGCAGTTCTTC.

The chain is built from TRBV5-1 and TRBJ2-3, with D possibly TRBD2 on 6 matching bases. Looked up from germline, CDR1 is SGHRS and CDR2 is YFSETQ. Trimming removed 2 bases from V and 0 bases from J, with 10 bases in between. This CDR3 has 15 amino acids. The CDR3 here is CASSFSGGSTDTQYF. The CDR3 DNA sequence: TGCGCCAGCAGCTTTAGCGGAGGGAGCACAGATACGCAGTATTTT.

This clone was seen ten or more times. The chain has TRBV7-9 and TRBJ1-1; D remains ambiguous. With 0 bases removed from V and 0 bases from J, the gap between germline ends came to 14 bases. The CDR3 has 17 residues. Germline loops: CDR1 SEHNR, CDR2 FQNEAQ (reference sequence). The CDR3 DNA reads TGTGCCAGCAGCTTAGCCCCGACAACTACCATGAACACTGAAGCTTTCTTT. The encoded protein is CASSLAPTTTMNTEAFF.

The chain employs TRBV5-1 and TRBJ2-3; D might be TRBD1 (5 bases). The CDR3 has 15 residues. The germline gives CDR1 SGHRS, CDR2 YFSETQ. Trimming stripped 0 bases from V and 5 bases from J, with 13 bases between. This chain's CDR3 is CASSLGRLRGDTQYF. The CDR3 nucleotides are TGCGCCAGCAGCTTGGGCCGACTTAGGGGAGATACGCAGTATTTT.

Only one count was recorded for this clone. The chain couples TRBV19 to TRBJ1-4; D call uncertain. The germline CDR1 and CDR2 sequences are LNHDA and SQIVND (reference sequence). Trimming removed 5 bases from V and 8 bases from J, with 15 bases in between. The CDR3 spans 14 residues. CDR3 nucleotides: TGTGCCAGTAGTGTTGAGGCCGAGCGGGAAAAACTGTTTTTT. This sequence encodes CASSVEAEREKLFF.

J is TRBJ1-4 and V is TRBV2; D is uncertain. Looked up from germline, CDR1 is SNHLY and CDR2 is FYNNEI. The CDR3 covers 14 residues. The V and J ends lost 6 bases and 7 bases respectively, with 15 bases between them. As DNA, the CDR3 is TGTGCCAGCAGGAGACAAATATCGGGTGAAAAACTGTTTTTT. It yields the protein CASRRQISGEKLFF.

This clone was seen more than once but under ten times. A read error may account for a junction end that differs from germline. In nucleotides, the CDR3 is TGTGCCAGCAGTCAATGGGACAGGGAGGCTATGGTGCTTGACTTC. It specifies CASSQWDREAMVLDF. This chain connects TRBV6-6 to TRBJ2-5; 9 nucleotides match TRBD1. Germline V gene sequence: CDR1 MNHNY, CDR2 SVGAGI (reference sequence). The CDR3 contains 15 residues.

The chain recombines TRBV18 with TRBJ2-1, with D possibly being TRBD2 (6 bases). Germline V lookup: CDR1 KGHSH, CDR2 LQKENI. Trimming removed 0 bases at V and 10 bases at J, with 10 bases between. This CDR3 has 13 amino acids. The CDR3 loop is CASSPPAGYEQFF. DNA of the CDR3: TGTGCCAGCTCACCACCGGCGGGATACGAGCAGTTCTTC.

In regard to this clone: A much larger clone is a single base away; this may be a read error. This chain's CDR3 is CASSTPGHVGTGGLFF. For the CDR3, the DNA is TGTGCCAGTAGTACCCCGGGACATGTCGGCACCGGGGGGCTGTTTTTT. This sequence joins TRBV19 and TRBJ2-2; D could derive from TRBD1 or TRBD2 (6 bases each). CDR1 and CDR2 (germline): LNHDA, SQIVND (reference sequence). The CDR3 runs 16 residues.

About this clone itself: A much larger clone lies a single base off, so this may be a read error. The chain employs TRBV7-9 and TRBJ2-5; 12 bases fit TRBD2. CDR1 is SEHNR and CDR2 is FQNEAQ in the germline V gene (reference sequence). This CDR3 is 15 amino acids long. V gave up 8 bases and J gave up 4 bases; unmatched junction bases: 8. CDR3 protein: CASGSGLAGLETQYF. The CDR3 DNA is TGTGCCAGCGGCTCCGGACTAGCGGGATTAGAGACCCAGTACTTC. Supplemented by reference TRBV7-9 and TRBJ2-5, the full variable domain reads DTGVSQNPRHKITKRGQNVTFRCDPISEHNRLYWYRQTLGQGPEFLTYFQNEAQLEKSRLLSDRFSAERPKGSFSTLEIQRTEQGDSAMYLCASGSGLAGLETQYFGPGTRLLVL.

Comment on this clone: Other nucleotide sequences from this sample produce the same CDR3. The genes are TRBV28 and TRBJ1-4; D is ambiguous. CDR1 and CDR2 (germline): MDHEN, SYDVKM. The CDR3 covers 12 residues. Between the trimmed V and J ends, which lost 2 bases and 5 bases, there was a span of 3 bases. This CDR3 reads CASSLQNEKLFF. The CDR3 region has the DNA TGTGCCAGCAGTTTACAAAATGAAAAACTGTTTTTT.

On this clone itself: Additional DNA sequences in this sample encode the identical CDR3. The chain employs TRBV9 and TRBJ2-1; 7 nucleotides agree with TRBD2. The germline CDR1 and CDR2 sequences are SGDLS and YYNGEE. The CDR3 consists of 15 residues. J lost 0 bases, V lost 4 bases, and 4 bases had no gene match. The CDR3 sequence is CASSPTSISYNEQFF. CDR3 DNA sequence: TGTGCCAGCAGCCCGACTAGCATCTCCTACAATGAGCAGTTCTTC.

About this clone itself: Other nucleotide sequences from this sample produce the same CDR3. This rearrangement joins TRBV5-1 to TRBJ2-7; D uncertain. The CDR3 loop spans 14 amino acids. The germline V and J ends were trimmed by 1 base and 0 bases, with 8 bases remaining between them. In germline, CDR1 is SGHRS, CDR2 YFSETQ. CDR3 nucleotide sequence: TGCGCCAGCAGCTTGACGGCATCCTCCTACGAGCAGTACTTC. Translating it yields CASSLTASSYEQYF. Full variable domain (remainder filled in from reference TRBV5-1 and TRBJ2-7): KAGVTQTPRYLIKTRGQQVTLSCSPISGHRSVSWYQQTPGQGLQFLFEYFSETQRNKGNFPGRFSGRQFSNSRSEMNVSTLELGDSALYLCASSLTASSYEQYFGPGTRLTVT.

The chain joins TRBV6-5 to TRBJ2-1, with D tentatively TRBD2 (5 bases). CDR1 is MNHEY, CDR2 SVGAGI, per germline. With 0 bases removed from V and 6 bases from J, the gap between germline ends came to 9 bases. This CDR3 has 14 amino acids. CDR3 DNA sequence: TGTGCCAGCAGTTACTCGAGGACTGTCAATGAGCAGTTCTTC. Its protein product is CASSYSRTVNEQFF.

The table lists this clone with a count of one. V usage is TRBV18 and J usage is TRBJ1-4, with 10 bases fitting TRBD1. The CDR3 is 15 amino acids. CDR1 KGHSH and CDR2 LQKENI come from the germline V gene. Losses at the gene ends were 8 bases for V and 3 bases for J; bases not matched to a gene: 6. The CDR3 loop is CASARQGAANEKLFF. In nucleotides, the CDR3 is TGTGCCAGCGCCAGACAGGGGGCGGCTAATGAAAAACTGTTTTTT.

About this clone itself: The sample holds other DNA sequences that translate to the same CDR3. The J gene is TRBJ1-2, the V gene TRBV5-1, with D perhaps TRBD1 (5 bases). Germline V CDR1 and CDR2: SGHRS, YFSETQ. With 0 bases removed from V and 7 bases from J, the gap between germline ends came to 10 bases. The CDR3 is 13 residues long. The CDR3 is CASSLAGRSGYTF. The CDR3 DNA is TGCGCCAGCAGCTTGGCGGGACGTTCTGGCTACACCTTC.

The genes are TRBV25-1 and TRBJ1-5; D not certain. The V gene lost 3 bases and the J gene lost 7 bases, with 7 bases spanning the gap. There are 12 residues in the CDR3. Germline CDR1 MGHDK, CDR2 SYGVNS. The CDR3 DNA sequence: TGTGCCAGCAGTGACCTCGGGCAGCCCCAGCATTTT. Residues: CASSDLGQPQHF.